Presented here are 25 T cell receptor beta chains from one specimen sequenced in a study of immune evolution from preneoplasia to lung adenocarcinoma. TCRdb keeps only in-frame clones here, not all; method: immunoSEQ multiplex PCR. The sample carries roughly 4,700 clones, roughly 82% recorded once. The sequencing input was FFPE lung adenocarcinoma in situ tissue. These receptors were taken from a person aged 65 to 79 with lung adenocarcinoma.

This rearrangement joins TRBV28 to TRBJ1-5; TRBD1 might be the D (5 bases). The germline CDR1 and CDR2 sequences are MDHEN and SYDVKM. The ends were cut back, 4 bases at V and 0 bases at J, with 10 bases in the middle. CDR3 length: 15 amino acids. CDR3 amino acids: CASSWGSHSNQPQHF. DNA for the CDR3: TGTGCCAGCAGTTGGGGGTCTCATAGCAATCAGCCCCAGCATTTT.

The DNA for the CDR3 is TGCGCCAGCAGCCCTCTAGCGGGGGGGCGCACCGGGGAGCTGTTTTTT. This translates into CASSPLAGGRTGELFF. The chain couples TRBV4-1 to TRBJ2-2; 12 positions agree with TRBD2. The CDR3 extends over 16 amino acids. Germline lookup yields CDR1 MGHRA and CDR2 YSYEKL. The V and J ends lost 4 bases and 4 bases, in that order; junction bases with no gene match: 4.

The chain has TRBV7-6 and TRBJ2-7; 8 bases agree with TRBD1. CDR3 size: 19 residues. V was pared by 3 bases and J by 2 bases, with 18 bases of the junction left unmatched. Per the germline V gene, CDR1 is SGHVS and CDR2 is FNYEAQ. In DNA, the CDR3 is TGTGCCAGCAGCTTCCCACGGACAGGGAAAAATTCTAAGCCCTACGAGCAGTACTTC. It codes for CASSFPRTGKNSKPYEQYF.

The gene calls are TRBV28 and TRBJ1-5, with a possible D match to TRBD1 (6 bases). This CDR3 is 16 amino acids long. Germline V gene data show CDR1 as MDHEN and CDR2 as SYDVKM. V shed 5 bases and J shed 2 bases, with 16 bases lying between them. Written as DNA, the CDR3 is TGTGCCAGCAGTCCCTCAGGGGCGGGAGGCAATCAGCCCCAGCATTTT. Translated, it gives CASSPSGAGGNQPQHF.

The rearrangement links TRBV6-1 to TRBJ2-7; D may match TRBD1 or TRBD2 (5 bases each). Looked up from germline, CDR1 is MNHNS and CDR2 is SASEGT. V was clipped by 11 bases and J by 2 bases, with 16 bases between them. The CDR3 covers 13 residues. CDR3 residues: CASTGQRTYEQYF. The CDR3 region has the DNA TGTGCCTCCACGGGGCAGCGAACCTACGAGCAGTACTTC.

In its sample, this clone was seen a few times. The rearrangement joins TRBV6-6 to TRBJ1-4; D gene unclear. CDR1 and CDR2 (germline): MNHNY, SVGAGI (reference sequence). The CDR3 consists of 13 residues. V was shortened by 2 bases and J by 12 bases, with 13 bases between the two germline ends. The CDR3 region has the DNA TGTGCCAGCAGTTACGATATTAGGAGGGAACTGTTTTTT. The encoded protein is CASSYDIRRELFF.

CDR3 nucleotide sequence: TGTGCCAGCAGTTCCGGGGGCGGTCGGGGCTACACCTTC. It encodes CASSSGGGRGYTF. The chain uses TRBV6-5 and TRBJ1-2, with a tentative D call TRBD1 (6 bases). The CDR3 is made up of 13 amino acids. Germline V gene lookup returns CDR1 MNHEY and CDR2 SVGAGI. The V end lost 4 bases, the J end lost 8 bases, and 14 bases lay between the germline ends.

The rearrangement links TRBV10-2 to TRBJ2-7, with 9 bases matching TRBD2. The ends lost 6 bases at V and 0 bases at J; junction bases unmatched: 3. Germline V lookup: CDR1 WSHSY, CDR2 SAAADI. This CDR3 comprises 14 residues. CDR3 residues: CASRSGRNSYEQYF. Here the CDR3 DNA reads TGCGCCAGCAGGAGCGGGAGGAACTCCTACGAGCAGTACTTC.

The V gene is TRBV28, the J gene TRBJ2-7; D remains unclear. The V gene lost 6 bases and the J gene lost 1 base, with 7 bases spanning the gap. The CDR3 sequence is 12 residues long. Germline V gene lookup returns CDR1 MDHEN and CDR2 SYDVKM. The CDR3 DNA reads TGTGCCAGCAGCCCTTGGTCCTACGAGCAGTACTTC. This encodes CASSPWSYEQYF.

The V gene is TRBV5-1, the J gene TRBJ2-2, with D possibly called TRBD1 or TRBD2 (5 bases each). The CDR3 totals 16 residues. CDR1 and CDR2 (germline): SGHRS, YFSETQ. V was pared by 3 bases and J by 7 bases, with 19 bases between. The CDR3 coding sequence is TGCGCCAGCAGCTCCCGGGACGCCGCTAGGGACGGGGAGCTGTTTTTT. It translates to CASSSRDAARDGELFF.

In its sample, this clone was seen once. J is TRBJ1-5 and V is TRBV2; D gene uncertain. CDR1 is SNHLY, CDR2 FYNNEI, per germline. Trimming pared 8 bases from V and 2 bases from J, leaving 16 bases between. The CDR3 spans 15 residues. In DNA form, the CDR3 reads TGTGCCAGCCGAAAGACCACTCTAGGCAATCAGCCCCAGCATTTT. This translates into CASRKTTLGNQPQHF.

The genes are TRBV4-2 and TRBJ2-1, with 14 bases lining up with TRBD2. The CDR3 sequence is 16 residues long. With V trimmed by 3 bases and J by 7 bases, 5 bases remained unmatched. CDR1 LGHNA and CDR2 YNFKEQ come from the germline V gene. CDR3 coding DNA: TGTGCCAGCAGCCAGGGACTAGCGGGAGTTTTAAATGAGCAGTTCTTC. Amino acid sequence: CASSQGLAGVLNEQFF.

The V gene is TRBV6-6, the J gene TRBJ2-7; 11 bases fit TRBD2. The V gene end was trimmed by 4 bases and the J gene end by 7 bases; junction bases not matched to a gene: 9. From germline, CDR1 is MNHNY and CDR2 SVGAGI (reference sequence). This CDR3 comprises 15 residues. CDR3 protein: CASSLTSGRGSEQYF. DNA for the CDR3: TGTGCCAGCAGTTTAACTAGCGGGAGAGGTTCTGAGCAGTACTTC.

This clone was observed a handful of times. The rearrangement uses TRBV28 and TRBJ2-7; D gene ambiguous. The CDR3 contains 15 residues. Trimming shortened V by 6 bases and J by 2 bases, and 17 bases separated the two germline ends. CDR1 and CDR2 (germline): MDHEN, SYDVKM. The CDR3 nucleotides read TGTGCCAGCAGCCTTTTAGGACCCACCGCCTACGAGCAGTACTTC. Translating it yields CASSLLGPTAYEQYF. Combining the CDR3 with reference TRBV28 and TRBJ2-7 gives the whole variable domain DVKVTQSSRYLVKRTGEKVFLECVQDMDHENMFWYRQDPGLGLRLIYFSYDVKMKEKGDIPEGYSVSREKKERFSLILESASTNQTSMYLCASSLLGPTAYEQYFGPGTRLTVT.

The genes are TRBV27 and TRBJ1-5; D is undetermined. The germline gives CDR1 MNHEY, CDR2 SMNVEV (reference sequence). V lost 5 bases, J lost 3 bases, and 11 bases lay in between. CDR3 length equals 14 residues. CDR3: CASSMGGDNQPQHF. Here the CDR3 DNA reads TGTGCCAGCAGTATGGGCGGGGACAATCAGCCCCAGCATTTT.

This clone was detected once. DNA of the CDR3: TGTGCCAGCAGCAGAACCACTGAGGAGCAGTACTTC. Its translation is CASSRTTEEQYF. The V and J genes are TRBV7-2 and TRBJ2-7; no clear D gene. Per the germline V gene, CDR1 is SGHTA and CDR2 is FQGNSA. The CDR3 is 12 residues long. V was shortened by 5 bases and J by 7 bases, with 12 bases between the two germline ends.

This clone occurred a few times. The CDR3 spells CASSRDRNTEAFF. The CDR3 coding sequence is TGTGCCAGCAGCCGGGACAGGAACACTGAAGCTTTCTTT. The chain links TRBV7-6 to TRBJ1-1; TRBD1 matches at 7 bases. The V and J ends lost 5 bases and 1 base, in that order; junction bases with no gene match: 1. Germline V gene sequence: CDR1 SGHVS, CDR2 FNYEAQ. The CDR3 is 13 residues long.

The V gene is TRBV9, the J gene TRBJ2-5; 10 bases are a match to TRBD1. In germline, CDR1 is SGDLS, CDR2 YYNGEE. CDR3 length equals 14 residues. The junction had 6 bases not matched to a gene; V was cut back by 6 bases and J by 4 bases. Here the CDR3 DNA reads TGTGCCAGCACCTCCGGGACAGGGGTAGAGACCCAGTACTTC. Protein sequence: CASTSGTGVETQYF.

This clone was observed a single time. This chain links TRBV6-1 with TRBJ1-2; 10 nucleotides agree with TRBD1. The CDR3 spans 14 residues. Germline assignment: CDR1 MNHNS and CDR2 SASEGT. Losses at the gene ends were 7 bases for V and 4 bases for J; bases not matched to a gene: 6. The CDR3 bases are TGTGCCAGCATCCCCGGACAGGGGGTCTATGGCTACACCTTC. It specifies CASIPGQGVYGYTF.

The J gene is TRBJ1-1, the V gene TRBV15, with 8 bases matching TRBD1. The junction had 5 bases not matched to a gene; V was cut back by 2 bases and J by 3 bases. Germline V gene sequence: CDR1 LNHNV, CDR2 YYDKDF (reference sequence). CDR3 length equals 15 residues. The CDR3 protein is CATSRTDRADTEAFF. CDR3 bases: TGTGCCACCAGCAGAACGGACAGGGCGGACACTGAAGCTTTCTTT.

The chain combines TRBV6-6 with TRBJ2-7; either TRBD1 or TRBD2 may supply D (6 bases each). The V gene's germline CDR1 is MNHNY and CDR2 SVGAGI (reference sequence). The CDR3 runs 14 residues. V lost 1 base and J 7 bases, leaving 14 bases between the germline ends. CDR3 sequence: CASSYYRGPGEQYF. The CDR3 nucleotides are TGTGCCAGCAGTTACTACCGGGGGCCGGGGGAGCAGTACTTC.

This clone has only one observation. The chain recombines TRBV19 with TRBJ1-5; D may be TRBD1 (6 bases). Germline V CDR1 and CDR2: LNHDA, SQIVND (reference sequence). The CDR3 has 16 residues. V was shortened by 9 bases and J by 7 bases, with 25 bases between the two germline ends. The CDR3 loop reads CASHLSGARMNQPQHF. The CDR3 region has the DNA TGTGCCAGCCACCTGTCGGGGGCGCGGATGAACCAGCCCCAGCATTTT.

This clone has just a few counts. The chain combines TRBV11-3 with TRBJ1-1; D gene ambiguous. The CDR3 loop spans 13 amino acids. Per the germline V gene, CDR1 is SGHNT and CDR2 is YENEEA. Trimming removed 1 base from V and 10 bases from J, with 13 bases in between. The CDR3 region has the DNA TGTGCCAGCAGCTTAGGAGGATCGATGGGAGCTTTCTTT. Translating it yields CASSLGGSMGAFF.

The V gene is TRBV13, the J gene TRBJ2-5; 8 bases line up with TRBD2. Germline CDR1 and CDR2: PRHDT and FYEKMQ (reference sequence). The CDR3 totals 15 residues. Germline trimming cut 5 bases from V and 1 base from J; bases unmatched to any gene: 6. CDR3 amino acids: CASSPGRGGQETQYF. The CDR3 DNA reads as TGTGCCAGCAGCCCAGGACGGGGGGGCCAAGAGACCCAGTACTTC.

J is TRBJ2-3 and V is TRBV19; 9 bases fit TRBD2. There are 17 residues in the CDR3. Unmatched junction bases numbered 13, after V lost 8 bases and J lost 1 base. From germline, CDR1 is LNHDA and CDR2 SQIVND (reference sequence). In nucleotides, the CDR3 is TGTGCCAGTGATCGGCGGGGGGGCCGATCCGGCACAGATACGCAGTATTTT. Translated, it gives CASDRRGGRSGTDTQYF.